What follows describes a single T cell receptor beta chain. Method: immunoSEQ multiplex PCR; TCRdb's copy keeps in-frame clones and lacks some. Of roughly 160,000 clones in the sample, more than 90% were seen once. Germline V lookup: CDR1 SNHLY, CDR2 FYNNEI. Trimming pared 4 bases from V and 7 bases from J, leaving 10 bases between. The CDR3 contains 12 residues. This sample stems from a study of T cell responses to AZD1222 COVID-19 vaccine. V usage is TRBV2 and J usage is TRBJ1-2, with D unclear. The sequencing used peripheral blood, collected on day 0 of AZD1222 vaccination. This TCR came from an adult in good health. The CDR3 sequence is CASSGLGSGYTF. In nucleotides, the CDR3 is TGTGCCAGCAGTGGTCTTGGGTCTGGCTACACCTTC.